This T cell receptor (beta chain) was sequenced during a study of T cell responses to AZD1222 COVID-19 vaccine. Background on the study: Second doses at about 4 or about 12 weeks were pooled.

Whole-study results and caveats: The sample set comprised mostly white British donors with more females, and clonal diversity was possibly underestimated. Nearly half of spike-specific TCRs reportedly target variant regions that are unmutated in the B.1.351 and B.1.1.7 variants. Among vaccine-associated CD4 TCRs, coverage spanned spike, with dominance at 160-218 and 743-854.

CDR3 length: 14 residues. Trimming took 6 bases from V and 8 from J; bases not matched to a gene: 9. Germline-derived CDR1 and CDR2 are MNHEY and SVGAGI. As to this clone: Its antigen remains unidentified. Other DNA sequences of this sample code for an identical CDR3.

This table comes from immunoSEQ multiplex PCR, and its TCRdb copy is limited to in-frame clones, with some not included. The repertoire holds 90,000 to 150,000 clones, just over 85% seen once, with around 7.7% in the top ten. The origin of this receptor is an adult in good health. V is TRBV6-5 and J is TRBJ1-4; 7 bases are shared with TRBD1. The material was peripheral blood, obtained on day 0 of AZD1222 vaccination. Here the CDR3 DNA reads TGTGCCAGCAGGTCCTCCGGGACAGACGAAAAACTGTTTTTT. It specifies CASRSSGTDEKLFF.